One and the same sample provided the 23 T cell receptor beta chains below, sequenced in a study of STAT5B mutations in CD4+ large granular lymphocyte leukemia. The assay was immunoSEQ multiplex PCR, and TCRdb's table has in-frame clones only and misses some. Altogether more than 45,000 clones are present, roughly two thirds being singletons, with the ten largest covering approximately 1.5%. Sequencing was performed on CD4+ T cells from blood buffy coats. These receptor sequences come from a human donor in good health.

The rearrangement uses TRBV11-2 and TRBJ1-1, with a tentative D call TRBD1 (5 bases). This CDR3 spans 13 amino acids. Germline-derived CDR1 and CDR2 are SGHAT and FQNNGV. Trimming pared 3 bases from V and 1 base from J, leaving 6 bases between. The CDR3 DNA follows: TGTGCCAGCAGCTTGGGGGGGAACACTGAAGCTTTCTTT. Encoded protein: CASSLGGNTEAFF.

This clone was detected once. The V and J genes are TRBV7-9 and TRBJ1-4, with D perhaps TRBD1 (5 bases). CDR1 is SEHNR, CDR2 FQNEAQ, per germline (reference sequence). Trimming cost V 7 bases and J 10 bases, with 22 bases left between them. CDR3 length: 15 amino acids. The CDR3 DNA reads TGTGCCAGCACAACCGGAGGGGCTAAGGGCGGAAAACTGTTTTTT. This encodes CASTTGGAKGGKLFF.

In the case of this clone: The same CDR3 also results from other DNA sequences found in this sample. This rearrangement joins TRBV30 to TRBJ2-3; D unresolved. V lost 0 bases and J lost 5, with 3 bases in between. This CDR3 has 11 residues. CDR1 GTSNPN and CDR2 SVGIG come from the germline V gene (reference sequence). CDR3 protein: CAWSVLDTQYF. CDR3 DNA: TGTGCCTGGAGTGTGTTAGATACGCAGTATTTT.

This clone was counted a single time. The chain combines TRBV27 with TRBJ1-5, with TRBD1 as a possible D gene (6 bases). V lost 0 bases, J lost 4 bases, and 13 bases lay in between. This CDR3 spans 16 amino acids. The germline gives CDR1 MNHEY, CDR2 SMNVEV (reference sequence). The CDR3 loop is CASSLSRGGGNQPQHF. The DNA of the CDR3 is TGTGCCAGCAGTTTATCACGGGGGGGCGGGAATCAGCCCCAGCATTTT.

In its sample, this clone is medium-sized. The rearrangement joins TRBV2 to TRBJ1-6; possibly TRBD1 for D (6 bases). V shed 5 bases and J shed 9 bases, with 20 bases lying between them. This CDR3 is built from 16 residues. CDR1 and CDR2 from the germline V gene are SNHLY and FYNNEI. CDR3 nucleotides: TGTGCCAGCAGTTCCAATAACGCAGGGGAGACTTCACCCCTCCACTTT. Its translation is CASSSNNAGETSPLHF. Using reference TRBV2 and TRBJ1-6 for the parts outside the CDR3, the full variable domain is EPEVTQTPSHQVTQMGQEVILRCVPISNHLYFYWYRQILGQKVEFLVSFYNNEISEKSEIFDDQFSVERPDGSNFTLKIRSTKLEDSAMYFCASSSNNAGETSPLHFGNGTRLTVT.

The chain couples TRBV7-9 to TRBJ1-4, with 7 positions matching TRBD1. J gave up 4 bases and V 3 bases, and 2 bases lay outside the gene matches. CDR1 SEHNR and CDR2 FQNEAQ come from the germline V gene (reference sequence). This CDR3 is built from 14 residues. The CDR3 DNA sequence: TGTGCCAGCAGCTTTGGACAGGATAATGAAAAACTGTTTTTT. Protein product: CASSFGQDNEKLFF. Full variable domain (remainder filled in from reference TRBV7-9 and TRBJ1-4): DTGVSQNPRHKITKRGQNVTFRCDPISEHNRLYWYRQTLGQGPEFLTYFQNEAQLEKSRLLSDRFSAERPKGSFSTLEIQRTEQGDSAMYLCASSFGQDNEKLFFGSGTQLSVL.

The chain has TRBV7-2 and TRBJ2-3; 8 bases line up with TRBD2. The CDR3 is 16 residues long. V was clipped by 5 bases and J by 6 bases; unmatched bases: 13. Germline CDR1 SGHTA, CDR2 FQGNSA. The CDR3 reads CASSPRTSSSADTQYF. DNA of the CDR3: TGTGCCAGCAGCCCCCGGACTAGCAGTTCGGCTGATACGCAGTATTTT. The complete variable domain, with remaining parts taken from reference TRBV7-2 and TRBJ2-3, reads GAGVSQSPSNKVTEKGKDVELRCDPISGHTALYWYRQSLGQGLEFLIYFQGNSAPDKSGLPSDRFSAERTGGSVSTLTIQRTQQEDSAVYLCASSPRTSSSADTQYFGPGTRLTVL.

The chain recombines TRBV7-9 with TRBJ1-3; a weak D match, TRBD1 (5 bases). The CDR3 is 16 amino acids. In germline, CDR1 is SEHNR, CDR2 FQNEAQ (reference sequence). V was shortened by 5 bases and J by 2 bases, with 16 bases between the two germline ends. Here the CDR3 DNA reads TGTGCCAGCAGCCTGTGGGGGGACCGAGCTGGAAACACCATATATTTT. Translated, it gives CASSLWGDRAGNTIYF.

The rearrangement joins TRBV28 to TRBJ2-3; no clear D gene. The V end was cut by 5 bases, the J end by 1 base, with 4 bases between. CDR1 MDHEN and CDR2 SYDVKM come from the germline V gene. There are 12 residues in the CDR3. The CDR3 nucleotides are TGTGCCAGCAGTAGCGGCACAGATACGCAGTATTTT. It specifies CASSSGTDTQYF.

This sequence joins TRBV20-1 and TRBJ2-1; D call uncertain. Germline loops: CDR1 DFQATT, CDR2 SNEGSKA (reference sequence). Trimming removed 0 bases from V and 15 bases from J, with 9 bases in between. This CDR3 region has 10 residues. Here the CDR3 DNA reads TGCAGTGCTAGAGATCAGTGGCCGTTCTTC. This encodes CSARDQWPFF.

The rearrangement joins TRBV19 to TRBJ1-5; 7 positions agree with TRBD1. Trimming removed 3 bases from V and 5 bases from J; junction bases left unmatched: 10. The CDR3 is 16 amino acids. Germline V lookup: CDR1 LNHDA, CDR2 SQIVND (reference sequence). CDR3 protein: CASSIFEGALDQPQHF. The CDR3, as DNA: TGTGCCAGTAGTATTTTCGAGGGGGCATTAGATCAGCCCCAGCATTTT.

The chain recombines TRBV7-9 with TRBJ2-3, with D maybe TRBD2 (5 bases). The CDR3 loop spans 14 amino acids. V gave up 5 bases and J gave up 3 bases, with 12 bases separating them. CDR1 is SEHNR, CDR2 FQNEAQ, per germline (reference sequence). Here the CDR3 reads CASSLPSGTDTQYF. The CDR3 nucleotides read TGTGCCAGCAGCCTACCCTCGGGGACAGATACGCAGTATTTT.

The rearrangement links TRBV30 to TRBJ1-6, with TRBD1 identical over 7 bases. CDR1 GTSNPN and CDR2 SVGIG come from the germline V gene (reference sequence). V was clipped by 2 bases and J by 7 bases; unmatched bases: 11. The CDR3 consists of 16 residues. The CDR3 spells CAWSPWVGTANSPLHF. In DNA form, the CDR3 reads TGTGCCTGGAGTCCCTGGGTAGGGACAGCAAATTCACCCCTCCACTTT.

This clone was seen only a few times. The chain couples TRBV6-5 to TRBJ1-6; 9 bases agree with TRBD1. The CDR3 covers 16 residues. V gave up 0 bases and J gave up 10 bases; unmatched junction bases: 7. The germline CDR1 and CDR2 sequences are MNHEY and SVGAGI. The CDR3 spells CASSYSRDRALSPLHF. CDR3 bases: TGTGCCAGCAGTTACTCCAGGGACAGGGCATTATCACCCCTCCACTTT.

Here the CDR3 DNA reads TGTGCCAGCAGCTTGCTCGGGGCTAATGAAAAACTGTTTTTT. It translates to CASSLLGANEKLFF. This sequence joins TRBV7-9 and TRBJ1-4; D call uncertain. V lost 3 bases, J lost 3 bases, and 8 bases lay in between. Per germline, CDR1 SEHNR and CDR2 FQNEAQ (reference sequence). The CDR3 runs to 14 residues.

In its sample, this clone was seen a few times. This chain uses TRBV2 with TRBJ1-2; 7 bases are a match to TRBD1. Unmatched junction bases numbered 8, after V lost 3 bases and J lost 4 bases. The CDR3 is 15 amino acids. From germline, CDR1 is SNHLY and CDR2 FYNNEI. CDR3 sequence reads: CASSEGGQLIYGYTF. CDR3 coding DNA: TGTGCCAGCAGTGAGGGGGGACAGTTAATCTATGGCTACACCTTC.

The V call is TRBV29-1, the J call TRBJ1-1; TRBD1 matches 7 bases. The CDR3 spans 14 residues. V was pared by 7 bases and J by 4 bases, with 12 bases of the junction left unmatched. Germline-derived CDR1 and CDR2 are SQVTM and ANQGSEA. In nucleotides, the CDR3 is TGCAGCGCCGACAGGGTCGGTCAGGGCACTGAAGCTTTCTTT. Its protein product is CSADRVGQGTEAFF.

The chain employs TRBV11-2 and TRBJ1-3; D remains ambiguous. V shed 1 base and J shed 0 bases, with 7 bases lying between them. The CDR3 loop spans 15 amino acids. CDR1 is SGHAT, CDR2 FQNNGV, per germline. The CDR3, as DNA: TGTGCCAGCAGCTTAGTGAGGTTCTCTGGAAACACCATATATTTT. It specifies CASSLVRFSGNTIYF.

This chain uses TRBV20-1 with TRBJ1-1; D is unclear. This CDR3 is 8 amino acids long. V shed 6 bases and J shed 11 bases, with 7 bases lying between them. Germline lookup yields CDR1 DFQATT and CDR2 SNEGSKA (reference sequence). The CDR3 loop is CSARSAFF. The DNA of the CDR3 is TGCAGTGCAAGGTCGGCTTTCTTT.

The CDR3 DNA reads as TGTGCCTGGAGTAGGGACAACTACGAGCAGTACTTC. This sequence encodes CAWSRDNYEQYF. V and J are TRBV30 and TRBJ2-5; possibly TRBD1 for D (6 bases). Gene TRBJ2-7 matches the end of the DNA better, so the J call may be wrong. Looked up from germline, CDR1 is GTSNPN and CDR2 is SVGIG (reference sequence). The CDR3 extends over 12 amino acids.

V gene TRBV6-1 combines with J gene TRBJ2-7; 9 bases fit TRBD1. Germline V gene sequence: CDR1 MNHNS, CDR2 SASEGT. The CDR3 is 17 amino acids. V shed 4 bases and J 0 bases; nucleotides not matched to a gene: 10. CDR3 sequence: CASSGNNRGPSSYEQYV. As DNA, the CDR3 is TGTGCCAGCAGTGGAAATAACAGGGGGCCTAGCTCCTACGAGCAGTACGTC.

The chain uses TRBV6-5 and TRBJ1-6; D remains ambiguous. CDR3 length: 14 amino acids. Trimming pared 3 bases from V and 10 bases from J, leaving 13 bases between. CDR1 and CDR2 (germline): MNHEY, SVGAGI. This CDR3 reads CASSYERIASPLHF. CDR3 DNA sequence: TGTGCCAGCAGTTATGAAAGAATTGCCTCACCCCTCCACTTT.

The table lists this clone with a few counts. The chain has TRBV6-6 and TRBJ2-5; D is possibly TRBD1 (6 bases). Germline V CDR1 and CDR2: MNHNY, SVGAGI (reference sequence). There are 13 residues in the CDR3. V dropped 8 bases and J dropped 4 bases, with 14 bases sitting between them. CDR3: CASGKQGRETQYF. The CDR3 DNA is TGTGCCAGCGGAAAACAGGGAAGAGAGACCCAGTACTTC.